This T cell receptor (beta chain) stems from a study of metastatic and nonmetastatic thyroid tumors. Study in general: Thyroid patients, malignant and benign, had repertoires compared across blood and tumor or nodule tissue.

From germline, CDR1 is MRHNA and CDR2 SNTAGT. V lost 0 bases to trimming and J lost 6 bases; unmatched junction nucleotides: 0. The CDR3 has 15 amino acids. Treatment of any kind had been given to no patient before thyroid surgery. TCRdb reanalyzed the PCR reads with MiXCR. Found here are tens of thousands of clones, about 16% of them singletons; the top ten hold more than 9%. Findings of the study overall: Reports indicated that malignant thyroid tumors showed significantly higher TCR beta diversity than benign nodules did, in blood and tumor.

This clone was found many times. The antigen remains undetermined. The V call is TRBV6-4, the J call TRBJ2-1, with TRBD2 matching 12 bases. The TCR comes from a male donor with papillary thyroid cancer or a benign thyroid nodule (not recorded which). Some clones in this sample may be carry-over from other donors' samples. The specimen was blood. The CDR3 DNA sequence: TGTGCCAGCAGTGACTCGACTAGCGGGAGCAATGAGCAGTTCTTC. Its protein is CASSDSTSGSNEQFF.